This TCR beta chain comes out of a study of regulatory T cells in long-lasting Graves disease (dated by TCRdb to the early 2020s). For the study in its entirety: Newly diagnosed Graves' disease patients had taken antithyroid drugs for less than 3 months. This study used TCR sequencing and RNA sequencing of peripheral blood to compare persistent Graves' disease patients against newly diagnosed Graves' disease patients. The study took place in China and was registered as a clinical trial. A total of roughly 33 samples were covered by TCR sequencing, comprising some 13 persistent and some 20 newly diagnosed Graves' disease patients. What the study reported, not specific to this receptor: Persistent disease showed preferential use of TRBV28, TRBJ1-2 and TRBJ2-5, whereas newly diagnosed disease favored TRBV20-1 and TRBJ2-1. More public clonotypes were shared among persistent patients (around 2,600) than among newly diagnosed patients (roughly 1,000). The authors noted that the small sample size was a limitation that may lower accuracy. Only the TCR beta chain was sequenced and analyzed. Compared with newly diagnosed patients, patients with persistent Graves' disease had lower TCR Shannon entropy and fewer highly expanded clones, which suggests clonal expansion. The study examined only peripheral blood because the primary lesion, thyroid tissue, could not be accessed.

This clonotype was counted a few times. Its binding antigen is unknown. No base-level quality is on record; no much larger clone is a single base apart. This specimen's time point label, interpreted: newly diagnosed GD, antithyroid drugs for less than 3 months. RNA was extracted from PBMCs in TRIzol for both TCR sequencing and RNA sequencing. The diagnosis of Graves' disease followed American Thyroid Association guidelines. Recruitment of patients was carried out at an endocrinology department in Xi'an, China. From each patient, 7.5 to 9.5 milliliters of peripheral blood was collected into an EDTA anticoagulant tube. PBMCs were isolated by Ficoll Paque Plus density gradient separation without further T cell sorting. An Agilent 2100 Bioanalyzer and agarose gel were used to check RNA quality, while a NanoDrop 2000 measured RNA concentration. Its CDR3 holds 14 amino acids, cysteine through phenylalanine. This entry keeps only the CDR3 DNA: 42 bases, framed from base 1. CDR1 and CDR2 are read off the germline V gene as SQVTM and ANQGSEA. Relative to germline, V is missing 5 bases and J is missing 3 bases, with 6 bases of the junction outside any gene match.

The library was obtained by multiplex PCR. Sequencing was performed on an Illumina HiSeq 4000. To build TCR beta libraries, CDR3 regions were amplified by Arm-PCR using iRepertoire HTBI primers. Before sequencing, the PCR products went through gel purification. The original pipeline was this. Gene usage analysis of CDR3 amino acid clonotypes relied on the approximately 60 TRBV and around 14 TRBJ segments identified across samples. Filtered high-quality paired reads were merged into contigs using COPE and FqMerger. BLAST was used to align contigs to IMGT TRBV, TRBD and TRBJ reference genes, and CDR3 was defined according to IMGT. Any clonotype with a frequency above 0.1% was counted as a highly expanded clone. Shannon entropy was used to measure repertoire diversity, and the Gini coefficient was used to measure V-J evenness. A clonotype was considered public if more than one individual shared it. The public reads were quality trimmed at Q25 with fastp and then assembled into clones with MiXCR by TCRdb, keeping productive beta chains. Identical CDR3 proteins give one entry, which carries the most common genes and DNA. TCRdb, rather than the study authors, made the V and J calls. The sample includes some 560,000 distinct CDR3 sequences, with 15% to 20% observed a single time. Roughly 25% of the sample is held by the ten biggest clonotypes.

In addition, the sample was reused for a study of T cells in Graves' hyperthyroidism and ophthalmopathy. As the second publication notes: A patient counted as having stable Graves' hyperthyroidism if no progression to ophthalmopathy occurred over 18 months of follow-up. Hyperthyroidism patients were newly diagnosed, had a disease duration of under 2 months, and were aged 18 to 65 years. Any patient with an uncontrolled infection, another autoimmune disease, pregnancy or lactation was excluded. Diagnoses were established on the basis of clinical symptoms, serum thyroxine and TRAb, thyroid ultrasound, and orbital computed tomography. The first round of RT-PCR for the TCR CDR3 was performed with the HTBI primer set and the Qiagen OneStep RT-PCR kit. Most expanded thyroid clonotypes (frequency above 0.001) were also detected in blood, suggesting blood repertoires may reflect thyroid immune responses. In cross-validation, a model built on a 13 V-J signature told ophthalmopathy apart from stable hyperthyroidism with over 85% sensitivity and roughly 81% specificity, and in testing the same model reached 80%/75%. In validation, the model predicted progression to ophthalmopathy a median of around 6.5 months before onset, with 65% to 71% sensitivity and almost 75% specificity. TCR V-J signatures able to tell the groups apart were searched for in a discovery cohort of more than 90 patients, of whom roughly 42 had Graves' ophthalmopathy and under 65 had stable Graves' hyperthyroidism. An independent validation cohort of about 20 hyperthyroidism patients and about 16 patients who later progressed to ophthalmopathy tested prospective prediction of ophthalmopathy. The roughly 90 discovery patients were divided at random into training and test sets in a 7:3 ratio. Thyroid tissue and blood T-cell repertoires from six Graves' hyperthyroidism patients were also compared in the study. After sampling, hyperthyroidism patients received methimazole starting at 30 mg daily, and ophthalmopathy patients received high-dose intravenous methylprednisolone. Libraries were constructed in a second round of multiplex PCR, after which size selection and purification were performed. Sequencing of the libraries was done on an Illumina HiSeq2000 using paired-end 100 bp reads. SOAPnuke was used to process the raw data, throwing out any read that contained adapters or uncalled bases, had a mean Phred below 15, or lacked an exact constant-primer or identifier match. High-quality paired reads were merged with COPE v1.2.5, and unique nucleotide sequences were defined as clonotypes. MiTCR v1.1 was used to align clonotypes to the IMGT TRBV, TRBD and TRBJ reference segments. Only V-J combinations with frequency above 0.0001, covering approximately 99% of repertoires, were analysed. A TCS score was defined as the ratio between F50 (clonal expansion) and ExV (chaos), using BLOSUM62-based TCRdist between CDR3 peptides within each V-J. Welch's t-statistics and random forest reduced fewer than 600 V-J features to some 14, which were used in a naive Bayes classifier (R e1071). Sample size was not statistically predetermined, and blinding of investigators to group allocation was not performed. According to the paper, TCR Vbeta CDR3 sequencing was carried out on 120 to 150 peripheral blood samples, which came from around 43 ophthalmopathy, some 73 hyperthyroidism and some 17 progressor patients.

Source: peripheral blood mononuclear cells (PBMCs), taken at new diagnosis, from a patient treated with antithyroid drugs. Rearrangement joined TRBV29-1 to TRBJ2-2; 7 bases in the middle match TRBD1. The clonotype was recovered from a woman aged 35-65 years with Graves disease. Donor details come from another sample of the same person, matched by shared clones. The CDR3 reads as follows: CSVLGTVDTGELFF. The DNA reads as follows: TGCAGCGTTCTTGGGACAGTCGACACCGGGGAGCTGTTTTTT.